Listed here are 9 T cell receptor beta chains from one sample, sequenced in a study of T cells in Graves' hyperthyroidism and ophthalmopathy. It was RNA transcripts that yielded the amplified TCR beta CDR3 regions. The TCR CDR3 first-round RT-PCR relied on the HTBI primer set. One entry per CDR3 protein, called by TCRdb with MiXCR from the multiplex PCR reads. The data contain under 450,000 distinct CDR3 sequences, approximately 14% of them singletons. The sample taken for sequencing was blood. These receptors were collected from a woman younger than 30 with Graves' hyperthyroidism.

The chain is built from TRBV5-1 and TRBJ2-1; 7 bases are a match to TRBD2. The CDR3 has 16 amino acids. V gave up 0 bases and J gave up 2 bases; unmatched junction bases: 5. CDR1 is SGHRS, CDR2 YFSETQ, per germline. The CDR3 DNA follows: TGCGCCAGCAGCTTGGCGGCGGGAGTACCCTACAATGAGCAGTTCTTC. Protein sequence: CASSLAAGVPYNEQFF.

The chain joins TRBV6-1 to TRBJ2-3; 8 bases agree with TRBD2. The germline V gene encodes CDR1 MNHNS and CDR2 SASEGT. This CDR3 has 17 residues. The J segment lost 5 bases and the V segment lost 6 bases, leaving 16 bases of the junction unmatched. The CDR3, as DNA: TGTGCCAGCAGGCCTCACCCGGGACTAGTGGTTCAAGATACGCAGTATTTT. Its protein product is CASRPHPGLVVQDTQYF.

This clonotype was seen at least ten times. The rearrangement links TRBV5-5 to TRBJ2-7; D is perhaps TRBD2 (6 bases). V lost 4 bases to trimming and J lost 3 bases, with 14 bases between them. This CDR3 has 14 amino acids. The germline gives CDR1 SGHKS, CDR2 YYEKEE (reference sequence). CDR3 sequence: CASSRWWGDYEQYF. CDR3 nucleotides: TGTGCCAGCAGCCGCTGGTGGGGGGACTACGAGCAGTACTTC.

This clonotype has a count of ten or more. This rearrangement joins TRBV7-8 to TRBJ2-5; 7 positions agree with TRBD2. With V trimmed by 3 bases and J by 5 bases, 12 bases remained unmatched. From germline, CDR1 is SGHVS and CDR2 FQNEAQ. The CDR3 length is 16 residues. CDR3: CASSLFAGDYMETQYF. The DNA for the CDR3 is TGTGCCAGCAGCTTGTTTGCGGGAGACTATATGGAGACCCAGTACTTC. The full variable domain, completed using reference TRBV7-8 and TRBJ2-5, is GAGVSQSPRYKVAKRGQDVALRCDPISGHVSLFWYQQALGQGPEFLTYFQNEAQLDKSGLPSDRFFAERPEGSVSTLKIQRTQQEDSAVYLCASSLFAGDYMETQYFGPGTRLLVL.

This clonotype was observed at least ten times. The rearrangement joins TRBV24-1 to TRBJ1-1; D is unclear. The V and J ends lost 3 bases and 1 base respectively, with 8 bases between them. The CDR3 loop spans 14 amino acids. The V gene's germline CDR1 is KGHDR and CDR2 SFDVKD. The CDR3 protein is CATSDGQTNTEAFF. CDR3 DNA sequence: TGTGCCACCAGTGATGGGCAGACGAACACTGAAGCTTTCTTT.

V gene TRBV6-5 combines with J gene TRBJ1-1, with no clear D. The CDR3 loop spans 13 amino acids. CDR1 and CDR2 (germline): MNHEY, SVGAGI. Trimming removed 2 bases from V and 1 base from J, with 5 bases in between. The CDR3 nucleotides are TGTGCCAGCAGTTACCAGGAGAACACTGAAGCTTTCTTT. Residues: CASSYQENTEAFF.

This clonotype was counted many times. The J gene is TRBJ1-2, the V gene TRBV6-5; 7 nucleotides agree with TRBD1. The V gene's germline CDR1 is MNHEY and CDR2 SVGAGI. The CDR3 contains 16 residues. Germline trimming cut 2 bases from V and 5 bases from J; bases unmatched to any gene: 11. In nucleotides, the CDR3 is TGTGCCAGCAGTTACCTAGGAGGACAGGTTGCGTATGGCTACACCTTC. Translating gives CASSYLGGQVAYGYTF.

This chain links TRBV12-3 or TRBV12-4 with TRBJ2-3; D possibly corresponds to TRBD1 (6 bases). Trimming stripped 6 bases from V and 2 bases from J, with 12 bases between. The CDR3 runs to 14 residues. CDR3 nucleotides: TGTGCCAGCAGCCGACAGGTTAACACAGATACGCAGTATTTT. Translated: CASSRQVNTDTQYF.

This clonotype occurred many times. The CDR3, as DNA: TGTGCCAGCAGTTCGATTAGCGGGAGCTCCTACAATGAGCAGTTCTTC. This codes for CASSSISGSSYNEQFF. The chain employs TRBV11-2 and TRBJ2-1, with 9 bases fitting TRBD2. CDR1 and CDR2 from the germline V gene are SGHAT and FQNNGV. This CDR3 has 16 amino acids. V shed 6 bases and J 0 bases; nucleotides not matched to a gene: 6.